A single sample is the source of the 32 T cell receptor beta chains below, sequenced in a study of T-cell reconstitution after alpha-beta-depleted transplantation in children. Preparation of the TCRbeta library used unique molecular identifiers. In TCRdb, the PCR reads were re-called with MiXCR into one record per CDR3 protein. The table includes about 980,000 distinct CDR3 sequences, roughly 29% detected once. The sample consisted of PBMCs, mostly from graft donor cells, taken 360 days after TCRalphabeta/CD19-depleted stem cell transplant. Source of these receptors: a boy less than two years old who had a stem cell transplant for SCID, so the T cells may come from the graft donor.

This clonotype was counted a few times. The chain employs TRBV29-1 and TRBJ2-3; D perhaps matches TRBD2 (6 bases). The V gene's germline CDR1 is SQVTM and CDR2 ANQGSEA. Trimming pared 4 bases from V and 4 bases from J, leaving 15 bases between. The CDR3 is 14 residues long. CDR3 amino acids: CSVAEGWVSDTQYF. The CDR3 bases are TGCAGCGTTGCGGAGGGCTGGGTCTCAGATACGCAGTATTTT.

The V gene is TRBV24-1, the J gene TRBJ1-5; D is ambiguous. CDR1 is KGHDR and CDR2 is SFDVKD in the germline V gene. V was pared by 3 bases and J by 4 bases, with 9 bases between. This CDR3 has 14 amino acids. The CDR3 protein is CATSDMASNQPQHF. As DNA, the CDR3 is TGTGCCACCAGTGATATGGCCAGTAATCAGCCCCAGCATTTT.

This clonotype was counted only a few times. The chain couples TRBV20-1 to TRBJ2-6; D ambiguous. The CDR3 loop spans 14 amino acids. Between the trimmed V and J ends, which lost 6 bases and 3 bases, there was a span of 12 bases. Germline V CDR1 and CDR2: DFQATT, SNEGSKA (reference sequence). The CDR3 here is CSARPPGGANVLTF. The CDR3 DNA reads TGCAGTGCGCGGCCCCCCGGTGGGGCCAACGTCCTGACTTTC.

Many counts were recorded for this clonotype. The V and J genes are TRBV5-1 and TRBJ2-1; D is possibly TRBD1 (6 bases). The germline V gene encodes CDR1 SGHRS and CDR2 YFSETQ. This CDR3 is 16 amino acids long. V was trimmed by 0 bases and J by 6 bases, leaving 16 bases between them. CDR3 coding DNA: TGCGCCAGCAGCTTGGACCCCAGGGGTGCTAGCAATGAGCAGTTCTTC. Protein product: CASSLDPRGASNEQFF.

The chain links TRBV6-1 to TRBJ1-5; D perhaps matches TRBD1 (6 bases). Germline CDR1 reads MNHNS; CDR2 reads SASEGT. The ends were cut back, 5 bases at V and 8 bases at J, with 16 bases in the middle. CDR3 length equals 14 residues. CDR3 amino acids: CASSPGGGPEPQHF. CDR3 coding DNA: TGTGCCAGCAGTCCCGGGGGGGGGCCGGAGCCCCAGCATTTT.

In its sample, this clonotype was seen a few times. The rearrangement uses TRBV12-3 or TRBV12-4 and TRBJ2-7, with a weak D call TRBD1 (5 bases). Trimming stripped 0 bases from V and 6 bases from J, with 6 bases between. The CDR3 is made up of 12 amino acids. The CDR3 bases are TGTGCCAGCAGTTTAGCCGACAGCGAGCAGTACTTC. Amino acids: CASSLADSEQYF.

V usage is TRBV11-2 and J usage is TRBJ2-5; TRBD2 matches 11 bases. CDR1 SGHAT and CDR2 FQNNGV come from the germline V gene. With V trimmed by 1 base and J by 0 bases, 10 bases remained unmatched. The CDR3 is 19 residues long. In DNA form, the CDR3 reads TGTGCCAGCAGCTTAGTCGGGCTAGCGGGGGGACTGTACCAAGAGACCCAGTACTTC. Amino acids: CASSLVGLAGGLYQETQYF.

In this sample, this clonotype turned up a few times. The chain combines TRBV7-3 with TRBJ1-1; maybe TRBD1 (5 bases). The CDR3 is 15 residues long. Between the trimmed V and J ends, which lost 1 base and 1 base, there was a span of 10 bases. Germline CDR1 reads SGHTA; CDR2 reads FQGTGA. In DNA, the CDR3 is TGTGCCAGCAGCTTAAGGGCAGGGACGAACACTGAAGCTTTCTTT. Protein sequence: CASSLRAGTNTEAFF.

The chain carries TRBV6-5 and TRBJ2-7, with unresolved D. Germline assignment: CDR1 MNHEY and CDR2 SVGAGI. The CDR3 extends over 17 amino acids. The ends were cut back, 2 bases at V and 0 bases at J, with 17 bases in the middle. The CDR3 loop is CASSYRAASGSSYEQYF. The CDR3 DNA sequence: TGTGCCAGCAGTTACCGGGCGGCCTCGGGCAGCTCCTACGAGCAGTACTTC.

The chain carries TRBV12-3 or TRBV12-4 and TRBJ2-1, with D hard to call. CDR3 length equals 12 residues. The V end lost 2 bases, the J end lost 9 bases, and 8 bases lay between the germline ends. Here the CDR3 DNA reads TGTGCCAGCAGTTTAAGGCAGAGTGAGCAGTTCTTC. Protein sequence: CASSLRQSEQFF.

The chain carries TRBV5-1 and TRBJ2-1, with D tentatively TRBD1 (5 bases). The CDR3 extends over 16 amino acids. Trimming took 5 bases from V and 0 from J, leaving 15 bases between them. Germline CDR1 SGHRS, CDR2 YFSETQ. The CDR3 region is CASRATALFSYNEQFF. In DNA form, the CDR3 reads TGCGCCAGCAGAGCGACAGCACTATTCTCCTACAATGAGCAGTTCTTC.

This chain links TRBV15 with TRBJ1-4; D call uncertain. Trimming shortened V by 2 bases and J by 3 bases, and 19 bases separated the two germline ends. The germline gives CDR1 LNHNV, CDR2 YYDKDF (reference sequence). The CDR3 consists of 18 residues. For the CDR3, the DNA is TGTGCCACCAGCAGATCGGCGACATTGTTAAGATCTAATGAAAAACTGTTTTTT. Translation: CATSRSATLLRSNEKLFF.

This chain links TRBV6-1 with TRBJ1-5; 7 nucleotides line up with TRBD1. Germline assignment: CDR1 MNHNS and CDR2 SASEGT. Losses at the gene ends were 6 bases for V and 6 bases for J; bases not matched to a gene: 8. This CDR3 has 14 residues. CDR3 sequence: CASREQGSGQPQHF. CDR3 DNA: TGTGCCAGCAGGGAACAGGGGAGCGGTCAGCCCCAGCATTTT.

This clonotype was counted only a few times. The rearrangement joins TRBV12-3 or TRBV12-4 to TRBJ1-1; D gene ambiguous. The CDR3 extends over 12 amino acids. Deletions cut 1 base from V and 8 bases from J, with 8 bases between. The CDR3 DNA sequence: TGTGCCAGCAGTTTAGTAAGCAGAGAAGCTTTCTTT. Translating it yields CASSLVSREAFF.

This clonotype came up a few times. The gene calls are TRBV20-1 and TRBJ1-5, with 10 nucleotides matching TRBD1. Germline CDR1 DFQATT, CDR2 SNEGSKA (reference sequence). With 3 bases clipped from V and 6 bases from J, the junction kept 2 bases outside the gene matches. The CDR3 contains 13 residues. This chain's CDR3 is CSARTGGPQPQHF. The CDR3 DNA sequence: TGCAGTGCTAGGACAGGGGGCCCTCAGCCCCAGCATTTT.

V gene TRBV2 combines with J gene TRBJ2-1; 11 bases map to TRBD2. The CDR3 runs to 15 residues. The junction had 11 bases not matched to a gene; V was cut back by 8 bases and J by 8 bases. Germline V CDR1 and CDR2: SNHLY, FYNNEI. Written as DNA, the CDR3 is TGTGCCAGCGGCCAACTAGCGGGGGCTTACCATGAGCAGTTCTTC. Encoded protein: CASGQLAGAYHEQFF.

The sample holds a few counts of this clonotype. The chain has TRBV10-3 and TRBJ2-5; perhaps D is TRBD1 or TRBD2 (5 bases each). V was trimmed by 6 bases and J by 4 bases, leaving 15 bases between them. Germline lookup yields CDR1 ENHRY and CDR2 SYGVKD. This CDR3 is built from 14 residues. The CDR3 reads CAISRTGDGETQYF. For the CDR3, the DNA is TGTGCCATCAGCCGCACTGGGGACGGAGAGACCCAGTACTTC.

This clonotype was found a few times. This rearrangement joins TRBV4-2 to TRBJ1-5, with D unresolved. Per germline, CDR1 LGHNA and CDR2 YNFKEQ. This CDR3 region has 18 residues. V was pared by 0 bases and J by 0 bases, with 15 bases between. CDR3 residues: CASSQDPWAGFSNQPQHF. CDR3 coding DNA: TGTGCCAGCAGCCAAGATCCCTGGGCAGGCTTTAGCAATCAGCCCCAGCATTTT.

This chain joins TRBV20-1 and TRBJ2-7; possible D gene TRBD2, 5 bases. V was pared by 1 base and J by 1 base, with 23 bases between. Germline loops: CDR1 DFQATT, CDR2 SNEGSKA (reference sequence). The CDR3 has 18 amino acids. The CDR3 region is CSARGTNRGRRRSYEQYF. CDR3 DNA: TGCAGTGCTAGAGGGACCAATCGCGGACGGAGGAGGTCCTACGAGCAGTACTTC.

The chain recombines TRBV6-1 with TRBJ1-2; 7 bases match TRBD1. In germline, CDR1 is MNHNS, CDR2 SASEGT. The CDR3 has 16 amino acids. V lost 6 bases to trimming and J lost 0 bases; unmatched junction nucleotides: 10. The CDR3 is CASRDGTANPNYGYTF. The CDR3 nucleotides are TGTGCCAGCAGGGACGGGACAGCTAACCCTAACTATGGCTACACCTTC.

This clonotype was seen a handful of times. The chain links TRBV12-3 or TRBV12-4 to TRBJ2-3, with TRBD2 matching 7 bases. The V and J ends lost 5 bases and 2 bases, in that order; junction bases with no gene match: 4. The CDR3 has 14 residues. CDR3 bases: TGTGCCAGCAGTCCCCGGGAGGTCACAGATACGCAGTATTTT. Amino acid sequence: CASSPREVTDTQYF.

This clonotype was counted at least ten times. The genes are TRBV12-3 or TRBV12-4 and TRBJ2-1; the D is unclear. The V gene lost 6 bases and the J gene lost 7 bases, with 7 bases spanning the gap. The CDR3 is 11 residues long. The CDR3 reads CASSFTNEQFF. CDR3 bases: TGTGCCAGCAGCTTTACTAATGAGCAGTTCTTC.

J is TRBJ1-6 and V is TRBV5-1; TRBD1 might be the D (6 bases). CDR1 and CDR2 from the germline V gene are SGHRS and YFSETQ. Deletions cut 4 bases from V and 7 bases from J, with 15 bases between. This CDR3 has 15 residues. CDR3 region: CASSLRPRGNSPLHF. CDR3 bases: TGCGCCAGCAGCCTTAGGCCGAGGGGGAATTCACCCCTCCACTTT.

This sequence joins TRBV5-5 and TRBJ2-1; no firm D call. Germline CDR1 and CDR2: SGHKS and YYEKEE (reference sequence). Trimming took off 0 bases at V and 7 bases at J, with 8 bases between the two ends. The CDR3 covers 13 residues. The CDR3 sequence is CASSLVPENEQFF. The CDR3 DNA follows: TGTGCCAGCAGCTTGGTGCCGGAGAATGAGCAGTTCTTC.

This clonotype turned up a few times. The J gene is TRBJ2-3, the V gene TRBV20-1; 9 nucleotides align to TRBD2. The CDR3 covers 15 residues. Germline trimming cut 5 bases from V and 1 base from J; bases unmatched to any gene: 7. Germline CDR1 and CDR2: DFQATT and SNEGSKA (reference sequence). The CDR3 DNA is TGCAGTGCTCATCCTAGCGGGGCGCGCACAGATACGCAGTATTTT. It translates to CSAHPSGARTDTQYF.

This clonotype appeared many times. V usage is TRBV29-1 and J usage is TRBJ2-2; D is ambiguous. The V and J ends lost 6 bases and 6 bases respectively, with 14 bases between them. The CDR3 consists of 13 residues. Looked up from germline, CDR1 is SQVTM and CDR2 is ANQGSEA. The CDR3 DNA follows: TGCAGCGTCCAACAAACGAGTCCCGGGGAGCTGTTTTTT. Its translation is CSVQQTSPGELFF.

A few counts support this clonotype. The chain combines TRBV12-3 or TRBV12-4 with TRBJ1-3; D may be TRBD1 (5 bases). Trimming stripped 2 bases from V and 2 bases from J, with 13 bases between. The CDR3 contains 16 residues. The CDR3 sequence is CASSLMGTGTGNTIYF. DNA for the CDR3: TGTGCCAGCAGTTTAATGGGGACCGGTACTGGAAACACCATATATTTT.

A few counts support this clonotype. The chain uses TRBV2 and TRBJ2-2, with D hard to call. This CDR3 region has 15 residues. Trimming took off 6 bases at V and 4 bases at J, with 15 bases between the two ends. The germline gives CDR1 SNHLY, CDR2 FYNNEI. The CDR3: CASSPPGYGTGELFF. DNA of the CDR3: TGTGCCAGCAGCCCTCCGGGTTACGGCACCGGGGAGCTGTTTTTT.

Many counts were recorded for this clonotype. The V and J genes are TRBV7-9 and TRBJ2-7; D is ambiguous. This CDR3 contains 13 residues. V was pared by 7 bases and J by 0 bases, with 10 bases between. Germline V gives CDR1 SEHNR, CDR2 FQNEAQ (reference sequence). Written as DNA, the CDR3 is TGTGCCAGCACCCCAGTTAGCTCCTACGAGCAGTACTTC. Translated: CASTPVSSYEQYF.

This clonotype was detected a few times. This sequence joins TRBV24-1 and TRBJ2-1; either TRBD1 or TRBD2 may fit D (5 bases each). V was clipped by 2 bases and J by 8 bases, with 12 bases between them. Germline V gene sequence: CDR1 KGHDR, CDR2 SFDVKD. This CDR3 contains 14 residues. For the CDR3, the DNA is TGTGCCACCAGTGATTCGGGGCGGAAGGATGAGCAGTTCTTC. Its translation: CATSDSGRKDEQFF.

The chain employs TRBV20-1 and TRBJ1-2; no clear D. The V and J ends lost 6 bases and 4 bases respectively, with 12 bases between them. The CDR3 has 12 amino acids. The germline CDR1 and CDR2 sequences are DFQATT and SNEGSKA (reference sequence). The CDR3: CSATGPGYGYTF. The CDR3 nucleotides are TGCAGTGCAACGGGCCCCGGCTATGGCTACACCTTC.

The rearrangement uses TRBV4-3 and TRBJ2-7, with D perhaps matching TRBD1 (6 bases). Germline-derived CDR1 and CDR2 are LGHNA and YSLEER. The CDR3 sequence is 14 residues long. Trimming stripped 4 bases from V and 0 bases from J, with 10 bases between. CDR3 DNA: TGCGCCAGCAGCCCCGGACAGCGCTCCTACGAGCAGTACTTC. This sequence encodes CASSPGQRSYEQYF.